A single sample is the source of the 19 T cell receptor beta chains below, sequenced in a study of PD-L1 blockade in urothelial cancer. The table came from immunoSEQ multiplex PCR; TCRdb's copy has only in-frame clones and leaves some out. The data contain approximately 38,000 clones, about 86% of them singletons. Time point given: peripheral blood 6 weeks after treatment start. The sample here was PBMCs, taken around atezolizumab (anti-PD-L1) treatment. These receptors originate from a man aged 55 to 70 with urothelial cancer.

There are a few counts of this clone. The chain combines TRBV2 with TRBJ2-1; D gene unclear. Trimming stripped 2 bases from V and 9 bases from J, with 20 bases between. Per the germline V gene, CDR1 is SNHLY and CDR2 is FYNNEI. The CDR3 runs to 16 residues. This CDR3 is CASSERSRLLTIEQFF. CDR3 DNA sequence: TGTGCCAGCAGTGAAAGGTCCAGGTTACTGACAATTGAGCAGTTCTTC.

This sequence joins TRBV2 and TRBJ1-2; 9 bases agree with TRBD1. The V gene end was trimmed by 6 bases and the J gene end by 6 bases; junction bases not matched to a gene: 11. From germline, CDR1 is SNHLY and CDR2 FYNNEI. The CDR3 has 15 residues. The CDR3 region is CASSRIPQGADGYTF. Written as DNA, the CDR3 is TGTGCCAGCAGCAGAATCCCACAGGGGGCGGATGGCTACACCTTC.

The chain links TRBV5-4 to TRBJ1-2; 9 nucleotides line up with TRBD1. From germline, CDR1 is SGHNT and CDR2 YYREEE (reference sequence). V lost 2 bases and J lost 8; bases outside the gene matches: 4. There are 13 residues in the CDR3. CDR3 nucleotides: TGTGCCAGCAGCTTACAGGGGGCAAAGGGCTACACCTTC. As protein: CASSLQGAKGYTF.

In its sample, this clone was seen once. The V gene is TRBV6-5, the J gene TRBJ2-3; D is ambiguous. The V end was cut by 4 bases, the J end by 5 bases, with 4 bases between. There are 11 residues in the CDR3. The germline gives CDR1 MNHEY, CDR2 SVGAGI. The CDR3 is CASSFRDTQYF. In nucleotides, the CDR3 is TGTGCCAGCAGTTTCCGAGATACGCAGTATTTT.

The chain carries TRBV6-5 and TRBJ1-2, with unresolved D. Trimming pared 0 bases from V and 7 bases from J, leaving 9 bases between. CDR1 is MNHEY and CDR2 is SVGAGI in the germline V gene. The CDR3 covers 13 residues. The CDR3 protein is CASSYSGDGGYTF. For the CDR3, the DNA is TGTGCCAGCAGTTACTCGGGAGATGGTGGCTACACCTTC.

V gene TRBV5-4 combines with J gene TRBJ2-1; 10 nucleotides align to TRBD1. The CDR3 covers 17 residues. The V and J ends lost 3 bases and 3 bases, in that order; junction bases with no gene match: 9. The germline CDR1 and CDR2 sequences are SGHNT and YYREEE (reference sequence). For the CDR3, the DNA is TGTGCCAGCAGCTCCCGACAGGGGGCGGCTGTCTACAATGAGCAGTTCTTC. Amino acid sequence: CASSSRQGAAVYNEQFF.

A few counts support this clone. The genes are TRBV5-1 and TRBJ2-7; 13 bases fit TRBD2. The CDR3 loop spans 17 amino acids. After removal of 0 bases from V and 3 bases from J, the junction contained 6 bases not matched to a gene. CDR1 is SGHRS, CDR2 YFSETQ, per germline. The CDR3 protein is CASSLDTSGRAGYEQYF. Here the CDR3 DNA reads TGCGCCAGCAGCTTGGATACTAGCGGGAGGGCCGGCTACGAGCAGTACTTC. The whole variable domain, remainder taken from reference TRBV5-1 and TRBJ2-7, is KAGVTQTPRYLIKTRGQQVTLSCSPISGHRSVSWYQQTPGQGLQFLFEYFSETQRNKGNFPGRFSGRQFSNSRSEMNVSTLELGDSALYLCASSLDTSGRAGYEQYFGPGTRLTVT.

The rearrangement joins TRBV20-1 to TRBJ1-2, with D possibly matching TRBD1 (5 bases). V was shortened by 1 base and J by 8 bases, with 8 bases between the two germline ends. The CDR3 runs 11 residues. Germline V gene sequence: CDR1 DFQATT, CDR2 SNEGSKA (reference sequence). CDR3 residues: CSARVDSGYTF. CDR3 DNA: TGCAGTGCTAGAGTAGACAGCGGCTACACCTTC.

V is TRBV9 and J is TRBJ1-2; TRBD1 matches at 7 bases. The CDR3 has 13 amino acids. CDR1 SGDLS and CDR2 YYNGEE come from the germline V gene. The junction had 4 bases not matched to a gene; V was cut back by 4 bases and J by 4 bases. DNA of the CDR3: TGTGCCAGCAGCACCCGGACAGGCTATGGCTACACCTTC. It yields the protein CASSTRTGYGYTF. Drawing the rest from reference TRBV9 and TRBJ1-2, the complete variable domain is DSGVTQTPKHLITATGQRVTLRCSPRSGDLSVYWYQQSLDQGLQFLIQYYNGEERAKGNILERFSAQQFPDLHSELNLSSLELGDSALYFCASSTRTGYGYTFGSGTRLTVV.

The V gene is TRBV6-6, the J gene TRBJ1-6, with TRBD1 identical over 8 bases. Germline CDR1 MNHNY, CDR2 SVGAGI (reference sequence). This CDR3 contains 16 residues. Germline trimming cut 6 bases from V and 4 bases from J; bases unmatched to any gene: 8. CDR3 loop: CASRPGQGQYNSPLHF. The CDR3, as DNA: TGTGCCAGCAGACCCGGACAGGGCCAGTATAATTCACCCCTCCACTTT.

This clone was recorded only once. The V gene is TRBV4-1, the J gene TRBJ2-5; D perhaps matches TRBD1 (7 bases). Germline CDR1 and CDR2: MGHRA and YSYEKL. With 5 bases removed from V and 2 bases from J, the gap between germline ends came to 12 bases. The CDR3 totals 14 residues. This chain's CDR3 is CASSSQGGQETQYF. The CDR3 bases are TGCGCCAGCAGCTCGCAGGGGGGACAAGAGACCCAGTACTTC.

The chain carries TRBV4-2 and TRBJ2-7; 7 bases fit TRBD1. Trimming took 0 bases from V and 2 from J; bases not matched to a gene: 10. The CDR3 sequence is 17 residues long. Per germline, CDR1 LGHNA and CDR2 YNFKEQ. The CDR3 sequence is CASSQEWRQGNTYEQYF. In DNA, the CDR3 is TGTGCCAGCAGCCAAGAGTGGAGACAGGGAAACACCTACGAGCAGTACTTC.

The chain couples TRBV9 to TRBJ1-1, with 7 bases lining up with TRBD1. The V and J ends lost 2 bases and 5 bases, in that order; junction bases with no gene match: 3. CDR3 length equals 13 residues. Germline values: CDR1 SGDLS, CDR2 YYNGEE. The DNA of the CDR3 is TGTGCCAGCAGCGTGGACAGGTATACTGAAGCTTTCTTT. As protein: CASSVDRYTEAFF.

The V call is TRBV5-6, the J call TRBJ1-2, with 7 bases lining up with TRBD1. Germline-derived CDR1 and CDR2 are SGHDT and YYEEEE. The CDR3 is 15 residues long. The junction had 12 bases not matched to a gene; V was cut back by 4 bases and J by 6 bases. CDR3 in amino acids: CASSRTLGTAHGYTF. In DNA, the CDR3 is TGTGCCAGCAGCCGAACGCTCGGGACAGCACATGGCTACACCTTC. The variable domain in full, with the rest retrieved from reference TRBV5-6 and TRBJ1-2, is DAGVTQSPTHLIKTRGQQVTLRCSPKSGHDTVSWYQQALGQGPQFIFQYYEEEERQRGNFPDRFSGHQFPNYSSELNVNALLLGDSALYLCASSRTLGTAHGYTFGSGTRLTVV.

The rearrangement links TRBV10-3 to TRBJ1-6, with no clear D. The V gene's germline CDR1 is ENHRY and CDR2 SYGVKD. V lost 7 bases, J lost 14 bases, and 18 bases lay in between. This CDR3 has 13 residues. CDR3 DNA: TGTGCCATCAACTCGCCTCAATTCATGTCCCTCCACTTT. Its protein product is CAINSPQFMSLHF.

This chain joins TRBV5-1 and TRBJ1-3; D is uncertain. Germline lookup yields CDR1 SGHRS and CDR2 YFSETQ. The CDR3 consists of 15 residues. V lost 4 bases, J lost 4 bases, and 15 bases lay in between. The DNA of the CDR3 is TGCGCCAGCAGCCCGGCGTCCGGGGTCGGAAACACCATATATTTT. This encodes CASSPASGVGNTIYF.

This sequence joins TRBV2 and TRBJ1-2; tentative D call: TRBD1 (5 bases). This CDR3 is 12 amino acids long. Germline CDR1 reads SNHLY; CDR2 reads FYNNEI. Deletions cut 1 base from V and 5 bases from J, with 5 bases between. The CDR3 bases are TGTGCCAGCAGTGAAGAGGGGTATGGCTACACCTTC. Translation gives CASSEEGYGYTF.

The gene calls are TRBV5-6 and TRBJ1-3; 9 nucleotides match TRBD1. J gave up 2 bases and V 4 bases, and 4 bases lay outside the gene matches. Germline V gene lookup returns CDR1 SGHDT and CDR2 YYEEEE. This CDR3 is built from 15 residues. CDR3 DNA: TGTGCCAGCAGCGAAACAGGGGGCACTGGAAACACCATATATTTT. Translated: CASSETGGTGNTIYF.

The CDR3 reads CASSQAATGKFGAFF. DNA for the CDR3: TGTGCCAGCAGCCAAGCAGCGACAGGAAAGTTCGGAGCTTTCTTT. The J gene is TRBJ1-1, the V gene TRBV14; D is perhaps TRBD1 (6 bases). Per germline, CDR1 SGHDN and CDR2 FVKESK. There are 15 residues in the CDR3. Trimming pared 1 base from V and 10 bases from J, leaving 19 bases between.